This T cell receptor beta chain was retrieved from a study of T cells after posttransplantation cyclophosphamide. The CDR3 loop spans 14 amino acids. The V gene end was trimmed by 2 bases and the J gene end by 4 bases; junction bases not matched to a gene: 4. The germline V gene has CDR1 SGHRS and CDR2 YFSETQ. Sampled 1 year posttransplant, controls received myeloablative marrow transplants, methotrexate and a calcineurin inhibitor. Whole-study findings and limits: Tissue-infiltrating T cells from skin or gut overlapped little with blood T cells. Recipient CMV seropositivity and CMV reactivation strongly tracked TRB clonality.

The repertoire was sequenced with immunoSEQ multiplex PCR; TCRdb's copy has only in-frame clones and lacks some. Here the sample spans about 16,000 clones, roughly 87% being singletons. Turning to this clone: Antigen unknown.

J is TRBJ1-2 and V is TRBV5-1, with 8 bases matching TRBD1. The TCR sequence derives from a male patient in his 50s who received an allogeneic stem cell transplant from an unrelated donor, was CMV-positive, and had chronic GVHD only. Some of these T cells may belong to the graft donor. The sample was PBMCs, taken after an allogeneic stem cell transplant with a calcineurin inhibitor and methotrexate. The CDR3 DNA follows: TGCGCCAGCAGCTTTGGACAGGGAGCCTATGGCTACACCTTC. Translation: CASSFGQGAYGYTF. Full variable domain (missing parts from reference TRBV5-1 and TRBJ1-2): KAGVTQTPRYLIKTRGQQVTLSCSPISGHRSVSWYQQTPGQGLQFLFEYFSETQRNKGNFPGRFSGRQFSNSRSEMNVSTLELGDSALYLCASSFGQGAYGYTFGSGTRLTVV.